This entry lists 24 T cell receptor beta chains sequenced from one sample in a study of CD8 T cells in ankylosing spondylitis. Study-wide results and caveats: Within ankylosing spondylitis blood, a TCR beta motif made up of roughly eight highly homologous variants appeared to be characteristic.

The antigens of these receptors remain unknown. TCRdb re-derived calls from the 5' RACE reads in MiXCR, one entry per CDR3 protein. In the table there are 800,000 to 900,000 distinct CDR3 sequences, around 11% of which are singletons. Material for sequencing was blood, either unsorted or a sorted T cell fraction (not recorded which). These receptors came from a male donor with ankylosing spondylitis.

This clonotype was seen more than once but under ten times. The V call is TRBV5-6, the J call TRBJ2-5; D unresolved. Looked up from germline, CDR1 is SGHDT and CDR2 is YYEEEE. The length of the CDR3 is 13 residues. The V end was cut by 0 bases, the J end by 5 bases, with 8 bases between. CDR3 DNA: TGTGCCAGCAGCTTGGGGAATTTGGAGACCCAGTACTTC. Its translation: CASSLGNLETQYF.

CDR3: CASSYSGQGNYEQYF. DNA for the CDR3: TGTGCCAGCAGTTATTCCGGACAGGGGAACTACGAGCAGTACTTC. J is TRBJ2-7 and V is TRBV6-5; 9 nucleotides line up with TRBD1. The CDR3 is 15 residues long. Trimming cost V 3 bases and J 3 bases; bases outside gene matches: 6. CDR1 is MNHEY and CDR2 is SVGAGI in the germline V gene.

The chain recombines TRBV5-1 with TRBJ2-3, with TRBD2 matching over 12 bases. Trimming cost V 0 bases and J 7 bases; bases outside gene matches: 6. The length of the CDR3 is 16 residues. Germline V CDR1 and CDR2: SGHRS, YFSETQ. The CDR3: CASSLEALAGGNTQYF. The DNA for the CDR3 is TGCGCCAGCAGCTTGGAGGCACTAGCGGGAGGCAATACGCAGTATTTT.

The rearrangement links TRBV4-2 to TRBJ2-1; TRBD2 might be the D (5 bases). The CDR3 runs to 13 residues. The V end was cut by 1 base, the J end by 6 bases, with 7 bases between. CDR1 is LGHNA and CDR2 is YNFKEQ in the germline V gene. Here the CDR3 DNA reads TGTGCCAGCAGCCAAGCAGGACTCAATGAGCAGTTCTTC. It yields the protein CASSQAGLNEQFF.

The rearrangement links TRBV24-1 to TRBJ2-3, with D tentatively TRBD2 (6 bases). The CDR3 runs to 14 residues. Germline V gives CDR1 KGHDR, CDR2 SFDVKD. Trimming pared 4 bases from V and 2 bases from J, leaving 9 bases between. The CDR3 bases are TGTGCCACCAGTGAGGGACTTCTCACAGATACGCAGTATTTT. Translation gives CATSEGLLTDTQYF.

The V and J genes are TRBV10-3 and TRBJ2-7, with 14 nucleotides matching TRBD2. V shed 0 bases, J shed 7 bases, and the junction held 8 bases outside the gene matches. The CDR3 has 17 residues. Germline-derived CDR1 and CDR2 are ENHRY and SYGVKD. The CDR3 reads CAISESLAGTSGSEQYF. Written as DNA, the CDR3 is TGTGCCATCAGTGAGTCGTTAGCGGGGACTAGCGGGAGTGAGCAGTACTTC.

The rearrangement links TRBV29-1 to TRBJ2-3; 14 positions match TRBD2. Germline CDR1 and CDR2: SQVTM and ANQGSEA. The CDR3 length is 15 residues. With 6 bases clipped from V and 8 bases from J, the junction kept 10 bases outside the gene matches. CDR3 protein: CSVGPTSGGVVTQYF. In DNA form, the CDR3 reads TGCAGCGTAGGGCCGACTAGCGGGGGGGTGGTTACGCAGTATTTT.

This clonotype was counted ten times or more. The rearrangement joins TRBV10-1 to TRBJ2-7, with 8 bases lining up with TRBD1. V lost 0 bases to trimming and J lost 7 bases; unmatched junction nucleotides: 8. Germline V gene lookup returns CDR1 WNHNN and CDR2 SYGVQD (reference sequence). The length of the CDR3 is 15 residues. CDR3 residues: CASSESTDRGAEQYF. For the CDR3, the DNA is TGCGCCAGCAGTGAGTCCACAGACAGGGGCGCTGAGCAGTACTTC.

Ten or more counts support this clonotype. This may come from a read error, since a much larger clone is one base off. The V and J genes are TRBV7-9 and TRBJ1-1; D gene uncertain. The CDR3 is made up of 13 amino acids. The germline V gene encodes CDR1 SEHNR and CDR2 FQNEAQ (reference sequence). V lost 1 base and J lost 1, with 4 bases in between. The DNA for the CDR3 is TGTGCCAGCAGCTTAGAGGAGAACACTGAAGCTTTCTTT. Amino acid sequence: CASSLEENTEAFF.

The chain couples TRBV18 to TRBJ2-1; unclear D gene. The CDR3 is 13 residues long. The V and J ends lost 6 bases and 11 bases respectively, with 17 bases between them. CDR1 and CDR2 (germline): KGHSH, LQKENI. CDR3 sequence (DNA): TGTGCCAGCTCTCATAGGACCGCCGAAAAGCAGTTCTTC. This translates into CASSHRTAEKQFF. Filled out from reference TRBV18 and TRBJ2-1, the complete variable domain reads NAGVMQNPRHLVRRRGQEARLRCSPMKGHSHVYWYRQLPEEGLKFMVYLQKENIIDESGMPKERFSAEFPKEGPSILRIQQVVRGDSAAYFCASSHRTAEKQFFGPGTRLTVL.

This clonotype was recorded a few times. The chain recombines TRBV27 with TRBJ2-7; D might be TRBD2 (6 bases). V was clipped by 6 bases and J by 5 bases, with 17 bases between them. The CDR3 runs 14 residues. In germline, CDR1 is MNHEY, CDR2 SMNVEV (reference sequence). In nucleotides, the CDR3 is TGTGCCAGCAGGGGAGCCGGGAGTAGCCACGAGCAGTACTTC. Translation gives CASRGAGSSHEQYF.

This clonotype was detected ten times or more. This chain links TRBV29-1 with TRBJ2-2; unclear D gene. The germline V gene encodes CDR1 SQVTM and CDR2 ANQGSEA. The V end was cut by 5 bases, the J end by 3 bases, with 13 bases between. The CDR3 extends over 14 amino acids. The DNA of the CDR3 is TGCAGCGTTCAAACGGATTTAGACACCGGGGAGCTGTTTTTT. This gives the protein CSVQTDLDTGELFF.

The genes are TRBV7-9 and TRBJ2-7, with D possibly matching TRBD1 (7 bases). Germline assignment: CDR1 SEHNR and CDR2 FQNEAQ (reference sequence). The CDR3 length is 14 residues. Trimming took off 7 bases at V and 4 bases at J, with 17 bases between the two ends. The CDR3 DNA follows: TGTGCCAGCACCAGACAGGGAGGCGTTTACGAGCAGTACTTC. It translates to CASTRQGGVYEQYF.

The V call is TRBV4-3, the J call TRBJ2-7; D unresolved. Germline values: CDR1 LGHNA, CDR2 YSLEER. V shed 0 bases and J shed 3 bases, with 9 bases lying between them. The CDR3 is 14 amino acids. The CDR3 spells CASSQDTLSYEQYF. DNA for the CDR3: TGCGCCAGCAGCCAAGACACGTTAAGCTACGAGCAGTACTTC.

This chain uses TRBV4-3 with TRBJ1-2; D may be TRBD1 (5 bases). The CDR3 contains 15 residues. The germline V and J ends were trimmed by 1 base and 4 bases, with 13 bases remaining between them. Germline V gives CDR1 LGHNA, CDR2 YSLEER. Here the CDR3 reads CASSQALFQGYGYTF. Written as DNA, the CDR3 is TGCGCCAGCAGCCAAGCCCTCTTCCAGGGCTATGGCTACACCTTC.

The V and J genes are TRBV4-2 and TRBJ2-7; D is undetermined. Trimming left V 0 bases short and J 1 base short, with 10 bases between. Germline V gives CDR1 LGHNA, CDR2 YNFKEQ. The CDR3 spans 15 residues. The CDR3 spells CASSQDISKSYEQYF. DNA of the CDR3: TGTGCCAGCAGCCAAGATATATCCAAATCCTACGAGCAGTACTTC.

This sequence joins TRBV5-1 and TRBJ2-2; the D call may be TRBD1 or TRBD2 (5 bases each). There are 16 residues in the CDR3. Germline V gene sequence: CDR1 SGHRS, CDR2 YFSETQ. V was pared by 4 bases and J by 0 bases, with 13 bases between. The CDR3 loop is CASSPWGRPNTGELFF. In DNA form, the CDR3 reads TGCGCCAGCAGCCCGTGGGGGAGACCGAACACCGGGGAGCTGTTTTTT. Full variable domain (outside the CDR3, taken from reference TRBV5-1 and TRBJ2-2): KAGVTQTPRYLIKTRGQQVTLSCSPISGHRSVSWYQQTPGQGLQFLFEYFSETQRNKGNFPGRFSGRQFSNSRSEMNVSTLELGDSALYLCASSPWGRPNTGELFFGEGSRLTVL.

The J gene is TRBJ2-2, the V gene TRBV20-1, with 7 nucleotides matching TRBD2. From germline, CDR1 is DFQATT and CDR2 SNEGSKA (reference sequence). The CDR3 loop spans 17 amino acids. The ends lost 0 bases at V and 6 bases at J; junction bases unmatched: 13. The CDR3 is CSARDTSLGGGSGELFF. The CDR3 nucleotides are TGCAGTGCTAGAGATACTAGCTTGGGGGGAGGGTCCGGGGAGCTGTTTTTT.

This chain links TRBV12-3 or TRBV12-4 with TRBJ2-1, with D unresolved. V shed 3 bases and J shed 9 bases, with 9 bases lying between them. The CDR3 extends over 12 amino acids. CDR3 nucleotides: TGTGCCAGCAGTTTTGTTTCCGGTGAGCAGTTCTTC. It encodes CASSFVSGEQFF.

J is TRBJ2-7 and V is TRBV6-5, with D possibly being TRBD2 (5 bases). This CDR3 is built from 15 residues. V was clipped by 0 bases and J by 2 bases, with 11 bases between them. Germline loops: CDR1 MNHEY, CDR2 SVGAGI. CDR3 in amino acids: CASSYSRRGPYEQYF. The CDR3 DNA sequence: TGTGCCAGCAGTTACTCCCGACGGGGTCCCTACGAGCAGTACTTC.

This clonotype was detected only a few times. This chain uses TRBV29-1 with TRBJ2-2; D is ambiguous. The V end lost 6 bases, the J end lost 6 bases, and 14 bases lay between the germline ends. The CDR3 is 13 amino acids. The germline V gene has CDR1 SQVTM and CDR2 ANQGSEA. The CDR3 DNA follows: TGCAGCGTCCTCCTGATTCCCTCCGGGGAGCTGTTTTTT. Protein sequence: CSVLLIPSGELFF.

This clonotype was picked up a small number of times. A much larger clone differs from this one at a single base, so this may be a read error. The rearrangement uses TRBV7-9 and TRBJ1-5, with D perhaps TRBD1 (5 bases). With 7 bases removed from V and 1 base from J, the gap between germline ends came to 8 bases. The germline CDR1 and CDR2 sequences are SEHNR and FQNEAQ (reference sequence). This CDR3 is built from 13 residues. As DNA, the CDR3 is TGTGCCAGCACCCGGGACAGCAATCAGCCCCAGCATTTT. Its translation is CASTRDSNQPQHF. Supplemented by reference TRBV7-9 and TRBJ1-5, the full variable domain reads DTGVSQNPRHKITKRGQNVTFRCDPISEHNRLYWYRQTLGQGPEFLTYFQNEAQLEKSRLLSDRFSAERPKGSFSTLEIQRTEQGDSAMYLCASTRDSNQPQHFGDGTRLSIL.

The chain recombines TRBV11-1 with TRBJ2-6; weak D call: TRBD1 (6 bases). Deletions cut 0 bases from V and 3 bases from J, with 18 bases between. This CDR3 contains 19 residues. Germline V gene lookup returns CDR1 SGHAT and CDR2 FQDESV (reference sequence). CDR3 DNA sequence: TGTGCCAGCAGCTTAGCAGGTTGGCAGGGGATCAGTGGGGCCAACGTCCTGACTTTC. It codes for CASSLAGWQGISGANVLTF.

The chain is built from TRBV6-2 or TRBV6-3 and TRBJ2-7; TRBD2 matches 9 bases. This CDR3 spans 15 amino acids. V shed 0 bases, J shed 3 bases, and the junction held 3 bases outside the gene matches. Germline CDR1 reads MNHEY; CDR2 reads SVGEGT. CDR3 residues: CASSYSTSGFYEQYF. In DNA, the CDR3 is TGTGCCAGCAGTTACTCGACTAGCGGCTTCTACGAGCAGTACTTC.